These 9 T cell receptor beta chains were all obtained from the same sample, sequenced in a study. MiXCR was run by TCRdb on the RT-PCR reads, yielding one entry per CDR3 protein. The data show fewer than 800,000 distinct CDR3 sequences, 12% to 15% seen once. The specimen was memory CD4+ T cells from blood. Receptors were obtained from a female donor in good health, serving as a healthy control.

The chain couples TRBV4-3 to TRBJ2-1, with D tentatively TRBD1 (7 bases). CDR3 length: 16 residues. The germline CDR1 and CDR2 sequences are LGHNA and YSLEER. Trimming cost V 4 bases and J 4 bases, with 17 bases left between them. The CDR3 nucleotides are TGCGCCAGCAGCCCAACCGGGGGACAGTTTTACAATGAGCAGTTCTTC. Its protein product is CASSPTGGQFYNEQFF.

This clonotype was detected many times. This chain connects TRBV5-1 to TRBJ1-1, with 7 positions matching TRBD1. The CDR3 spans 14 residues. The J segment lost 0 bases and the V segment lost 7 bases, leaving 6 bases of the junction unmatched. Germline assignment: CDR1 SGHRS and CDR2 YFSETQ. This CDR3 is CASRRTGLNTEAFF. The CDR3 DNA follows: TGCGCCAGCCGGCGGACAGGACTGAACACTGAAGCTTTCTTT.

This clonotype was seen a few times. The V and J genes are TRBV7-2 and TRBJ1-5; a weak D match, TRBD1 (5 bases). CDR1 is SGHTA, CDR2 FQGNSA, per germline. The length of the CDR3 is 15 residues. V was clipped by 5 bases and J by 6 bases, with 17 bases between them. CDR3 in amino acids: CASSAAQGDGQPQHF. For the CDR3, the DNA is TGTGCCAGCAGCGCGGCTCAGGGTGATGGTCAGCCCCAGCATTTT. The complete variable domain, with remaining parts taken from reference TRBV7-2 and TRBJ1-5, reads GAGVSQSPSNKVTEKGKDVELRCDPISGHTALYWYRQSLGQGLEFLIYFQGNSAPDKSGLPSDRFSAERTGGSVSTLTIQRTQQEDSAVYLCASSAAQGDGQPQHFGDGTRLSIL.

This clonotype was counted only a few times. In DNA, the CDR3 is TGCAGCGTCGCCTCGCAGGGGGCTGGTGGCTACACCTTC. It yields the protein CSVASQGAGGYTF. The chain is built from TRBV29-1 and TRBJ1-2, with 8 bases aligning to TRBD1. V was clipped by 6 bases and J by 7 bases; unmatched bases: 10. This CDR3 region has 13 residues. Germline V gene data show CDR1 as SQVTM and CDR2 as ANQGSEA.

This clonotype was counted ten times or more. The chain combines TRBV10-2 with TRBJ2-5, with 9 bases that match TRBD2. The V and J ends lost 5 bases and 4 bases, in that order; junction bases with no gene match: 8. The CDR3 extends over 15 amino acids. Germline V gene data show CDR1 as WSHSY and CDR2 as SAAADI. CDR3 region: CASSPGLAWVETQYF. The CDR3 DNA reads as TGCGCCAGCAGTCCGGGACTAGCCTGGGTAGAGACCCAGTACTTC.

The J gene is TRBJ2-7, the V gene TRBV2; the D gene is possibly TRBD1 (6 bases). The CDR3 is 13 amino acids. Germline V lookup: CDR1 SNHLY, CDR2 FYNNEI. The V end lost 6 bases, the J end lost 5 bases, and 14 bases lay between the germline ends. DNA for the CDR3: TGTGCCAGCAGGACGGACAGTCCAGACGAGCAGTACTTC. Its protein product is CASRTDSPDEQYF.

Comments on this clonotype: An end of the junction does not agree with germline; a read error may underlie this. The chain joins TRBV10-3 to TRBJ2-5; no definite D call. CDR1 is ENHRY, CDR2 SYGVKD, per germline. The CDR3 contains 14 residues. The CDR3 loop reads CAIRESLAQETQYF. DNA of the CDR3: TGTGCCATCAGGGAGTCCTTAGCCCAAGAGACCCAGTACTTC.

This clonotype was found a few times. The chain has TRBV11-2 and TRBJ1-1; unclear D gene. The CDR3 is made up of 12 amino acids. V shed 5 bases and J shed 7 bases, with 11 bases lying between them. CDR1 and CDR2 from the germline V gene are SGHAT and FQNNGV. The CDR3 nucleotides read TGTGCCAGCAGCCCACCCCGGCGTGAAGCTTTCTTT. This translates into CASSPPRREAFF.

This clonotype was recorded at least ten times. The rearrangement uses TRBV29-1 and TRBJ1-2; D is unclear. CDR1 is SQVTM, CDR2 ANQGSEA, per germline. This CDR3 comprises 11 residues. V was clipped by 6 bases and J by 2 bases, with 7 bases between them. The CDR3 reads CSVSLNYGYTF. CDR3 sequence (DNA): TGCAGCGTCAGCCTAAACTATGGCTACACCTTC.